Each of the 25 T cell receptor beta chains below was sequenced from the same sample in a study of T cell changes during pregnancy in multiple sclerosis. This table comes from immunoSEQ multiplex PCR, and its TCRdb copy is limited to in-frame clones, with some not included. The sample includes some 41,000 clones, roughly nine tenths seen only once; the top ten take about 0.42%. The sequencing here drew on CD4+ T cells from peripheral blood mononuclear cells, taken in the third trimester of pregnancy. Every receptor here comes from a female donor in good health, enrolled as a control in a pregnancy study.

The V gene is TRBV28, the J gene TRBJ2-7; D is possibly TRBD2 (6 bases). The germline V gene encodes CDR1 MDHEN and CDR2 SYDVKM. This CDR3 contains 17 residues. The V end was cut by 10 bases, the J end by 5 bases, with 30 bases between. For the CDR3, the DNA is TGTGCCATAAGGCCACAGGCGGGGAAAAGGGGAAAGGACGAGCAGTACTTC. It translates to CAIRPQAGKRGKDEQYF.

The CDR3 spells CASSTDRRNTEAFF. CDR3 in DNA: TGCGCCAGCAGTACGGACAGGAGGAACACTGAAGCTTTCTTT. The V gene is TRBV10-1, the J gene TRBJ1-1; 7 positions agree with TRBD1. The V segment lost 5 bases and the J segment 1 base; nucleotides outside the gene matches: 4. The CDR3 length is 14 residues. Germline loops: CDR1 WNHNN, CDR2 SYGVQD (reference sequence).

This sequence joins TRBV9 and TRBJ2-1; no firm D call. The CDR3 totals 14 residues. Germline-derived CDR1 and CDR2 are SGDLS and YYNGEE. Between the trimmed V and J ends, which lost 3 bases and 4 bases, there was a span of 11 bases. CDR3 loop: CASSDLRRYNEQFF. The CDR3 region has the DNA TGTGCCAGCAGCGATCTGCGCAGGTACAATGAGCAGTTCTTC. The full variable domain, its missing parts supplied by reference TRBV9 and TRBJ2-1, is DSGVTQTPKHLITATGQRVTLRCSPRSGDLSVYWYQQSLDQGLQFLIQYYNGEERAKGNILERFSAQQFPDLHSELNLSSLELGDSALYFCASSDLRRYNEQFFGPGTRLTVL.

The CDR3 reads CASSYGRDWSYEQYF. In DNA form, the CDR3 reads TGTGCCAGCAGTTACGGCCGGGACTGGTCCTACGAGCAGTACTTC. This chain links TRBV6-5 with TRBJ2-7; possible D gene TRBD2, 6 bases. CDR1 is MNHEY, CDR2 SVGAGI, per germline. With 2 bases removed from V and 1 base from J, the gap between germline ends came to 12 bases. The CDR3 runs 15 residues.

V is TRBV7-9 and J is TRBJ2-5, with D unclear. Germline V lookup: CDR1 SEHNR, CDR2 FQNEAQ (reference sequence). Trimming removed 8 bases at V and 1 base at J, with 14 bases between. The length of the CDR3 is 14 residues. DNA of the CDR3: TGTGCCAGCCTCAATGACAACTCCCAAGAGACCCAGTACTTC. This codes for CASLNDNSQETQYF.

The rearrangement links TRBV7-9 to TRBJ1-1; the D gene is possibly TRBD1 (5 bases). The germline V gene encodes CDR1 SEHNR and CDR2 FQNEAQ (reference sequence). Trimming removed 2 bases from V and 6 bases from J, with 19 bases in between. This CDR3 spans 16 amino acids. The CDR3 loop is CASSLQAGRVRSEAFF. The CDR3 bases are TGTGCCAGCAGCTTACAAGCGGGCAGGGTTCGGTCTGAAGCTTTCTTT.

The CDR3 DNA follows: TGTGCCAGCTCCTTCCGACAAGGGGGGGCCATTTCAAATGAGCAGTTCTTC. Amino acid sequence: CASSFRQGGAISNEQFF. V and J are TRBV18 and TRBJ2-1; perhaps TRBD2 as D (7 bases). Per germline, CDR1 KGHSH and CDR2 LQKENI. CDR3 length: 17 residues. The V and J ends lost 6 bases and 7 bases respectively, with 25 bases between them.

CDR3 residues: CASSGLLGNQETQYF. Written as DNA, the CDR3 is TGTGCCAGCAGTGGGCTTCTAGGCAACCAAGAGACCCAGTACTTC. The V and J genes are TRBV6-1 and TRBJ2-5; D unresolved. From germline, CDR1 is MNHNS and CDR2 SASEGT. Trimming stripped 4 bases from V and 0 bases from J, with 12 bases between. This CDR3 has 15 residues.

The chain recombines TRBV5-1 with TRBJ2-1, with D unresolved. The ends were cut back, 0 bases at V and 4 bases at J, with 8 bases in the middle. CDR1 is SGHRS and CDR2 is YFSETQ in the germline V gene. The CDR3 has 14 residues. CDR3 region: CASSLVSDYNEQFF. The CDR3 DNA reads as TGCGCCAGCAGCTTGGTGTCAGATTACAATGAGCAGTTCTTC.

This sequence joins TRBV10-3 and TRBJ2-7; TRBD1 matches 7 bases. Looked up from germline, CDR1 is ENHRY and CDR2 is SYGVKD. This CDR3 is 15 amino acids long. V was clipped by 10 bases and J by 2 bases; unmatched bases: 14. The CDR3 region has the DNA TGTGCCACCAGAACTAGACAGGGTTTAGCCTACGAGCAGTACTTC. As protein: CATRTRQGLAYEQYF.

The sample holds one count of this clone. DNA for the CDR3: TGTGCCAGCTCACGGAGACAGGGTCGGACAGATACGCAGTATTTT. It encodes CASSRRQGRTDTQYF. The rearrangement links TRBV18 to TRBJ2-3; 7 bases are a match to TRBD1. V shed 4 bases, J shed 3 bases, and the junction held 7 bases outside the gene matches. Germline V CDR1 and CDR2: KGHSH, LQKENI. This CDR3 has 15 residues.

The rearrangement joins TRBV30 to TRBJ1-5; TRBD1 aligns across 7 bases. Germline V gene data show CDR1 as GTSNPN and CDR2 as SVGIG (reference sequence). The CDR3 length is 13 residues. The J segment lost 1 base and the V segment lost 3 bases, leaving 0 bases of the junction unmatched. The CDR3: CAWSRGSNQPQHF. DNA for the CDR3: TGTGCCTGGAGCAGGGGGAGCAATCAGCCCCAGCATTTT.

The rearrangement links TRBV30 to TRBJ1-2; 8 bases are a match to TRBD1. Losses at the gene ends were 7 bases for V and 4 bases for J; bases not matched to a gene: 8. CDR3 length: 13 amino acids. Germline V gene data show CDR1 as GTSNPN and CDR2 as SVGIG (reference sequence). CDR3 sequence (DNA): TGTGCCTACAGACAGGGGCCGGGCTATGGCTACACCTTC. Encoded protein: CAYRQGPGYGYTF.

DNA of the CDR3: TGTGCCTGGAGCCGCGGGACGGCAAATAATGAAAAACTGTTTTTT. Amino acids: CAWSRGTANNEKLFF. The V gene is TRBV30, the J gene TRBJ1-4, with D possibly matching TRBD1 (5 bases). The germline CDR1 and CDR2 sequences are GTSNPN and SVGIG (reference sequence). The CDR3 is made up of 15 amino acids. The V end was cut by 3 bases, the J end by 4 bases, with 15 bases between.

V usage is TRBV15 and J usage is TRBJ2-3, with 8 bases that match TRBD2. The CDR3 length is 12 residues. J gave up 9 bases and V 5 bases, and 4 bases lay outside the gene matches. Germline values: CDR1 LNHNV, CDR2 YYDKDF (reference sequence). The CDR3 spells CATSGAGVTQYF. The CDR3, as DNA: TGTGCCACCAGCGGAGCGGGAGTGACGCAGTATTTT.

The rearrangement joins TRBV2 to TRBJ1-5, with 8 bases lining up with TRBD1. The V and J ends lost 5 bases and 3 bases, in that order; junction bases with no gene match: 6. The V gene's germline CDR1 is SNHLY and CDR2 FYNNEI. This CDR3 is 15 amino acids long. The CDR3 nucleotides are TGTGCCAGCAGTCCGGACAGGGTCGACAATCAGCCCCAGCATTTT. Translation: CASSPDRVDNQPQHF.

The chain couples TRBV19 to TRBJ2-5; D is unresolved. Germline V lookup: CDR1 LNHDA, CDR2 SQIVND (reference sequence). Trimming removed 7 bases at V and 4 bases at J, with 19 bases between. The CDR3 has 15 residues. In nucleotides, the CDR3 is TGTGCCAGTACCCGATCTGGCGGAAGAGGAGAGACCCAGTACTTC. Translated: CASTRSGGRGETQYF.

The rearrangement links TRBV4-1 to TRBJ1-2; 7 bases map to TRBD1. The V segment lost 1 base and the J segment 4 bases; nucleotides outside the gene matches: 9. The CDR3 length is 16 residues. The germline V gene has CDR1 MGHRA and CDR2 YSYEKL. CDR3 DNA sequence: TGCGCCAGCAGCCAAGTCACCACAGGGGTCACCTATGGCTACACCTTC. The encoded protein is CASSQVTTGVTYGYTF.

The CDR3 DNA follows: TGTGCCAGCAGCTCCGGGACTAGCGGGAGTAAGACCCAGTACTTC. Translating it yields CASSSGTSGSKTQYF. The genes are TRBV6-1 and TRBJ2-5, with 14 positions matching TRBD2. The CDR3 sequence is 15 residues long. V lost 6 bases and J lost 6; bases outside the gene matches: 6. Germline CDR1 reads MNHNS; CDR2 reads SASEGT.

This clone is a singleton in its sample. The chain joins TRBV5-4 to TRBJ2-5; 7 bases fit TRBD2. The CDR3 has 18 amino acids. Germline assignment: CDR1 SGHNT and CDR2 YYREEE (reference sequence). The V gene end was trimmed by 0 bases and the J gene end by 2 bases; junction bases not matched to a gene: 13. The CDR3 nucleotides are TGTGCCAGCAGCTTGGCCTATGGTGAGCGGGGTCTTCAAGAGACCCAGTACTTC. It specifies CASSLAYGERGLQETQYF.

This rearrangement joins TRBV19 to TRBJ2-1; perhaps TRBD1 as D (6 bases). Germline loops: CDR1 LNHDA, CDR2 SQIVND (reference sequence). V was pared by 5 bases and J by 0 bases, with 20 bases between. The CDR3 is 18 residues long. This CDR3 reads CASSPRAAGASSYNEQFF. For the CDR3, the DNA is TGTGCCAGTAGTCCTAGGGCGGCAGGGGCGAGCTCCTACAATGAGCAGTTCTTC.

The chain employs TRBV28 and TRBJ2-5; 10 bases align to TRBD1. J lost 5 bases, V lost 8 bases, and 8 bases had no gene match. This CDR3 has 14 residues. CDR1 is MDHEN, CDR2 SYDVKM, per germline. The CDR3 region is CASLRQGAGETQYF. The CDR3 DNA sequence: TGTGCCAGCCTACGACAGGGGGCGGGGGAGACCCAGTACTTC.

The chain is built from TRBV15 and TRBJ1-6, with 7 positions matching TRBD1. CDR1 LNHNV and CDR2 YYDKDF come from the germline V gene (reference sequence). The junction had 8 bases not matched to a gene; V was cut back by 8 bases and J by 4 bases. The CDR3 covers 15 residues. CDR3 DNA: TGTGCCACCCGACAGGGAGGCCTTTATAATTCACCCCTCCACTTT. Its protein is CATRQGGLYNSPLHF.

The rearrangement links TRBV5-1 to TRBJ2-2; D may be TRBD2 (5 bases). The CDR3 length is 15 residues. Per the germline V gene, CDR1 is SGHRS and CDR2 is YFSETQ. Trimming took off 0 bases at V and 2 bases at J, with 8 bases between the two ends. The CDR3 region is CASSLGGFNTGELFF. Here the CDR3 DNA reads TGCGCCAGCAGCTTGGGCGGGTTCAACACCGGGGAGCTGTTTTTT.

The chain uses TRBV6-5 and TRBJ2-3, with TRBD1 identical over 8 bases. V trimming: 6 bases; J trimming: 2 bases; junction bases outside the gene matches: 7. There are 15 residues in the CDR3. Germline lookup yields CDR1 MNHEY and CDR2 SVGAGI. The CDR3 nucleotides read TGTGCCAGCAGCCTGACAGGGGCTAACACAGATACGCAGTATTTT. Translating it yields CASSLTGANTDTQYF.